This passage covers 22 T cell receptor beta chains from one sample sequenced in a study of blood T cell repertoires in COVID-19. The method was immunoSEQ multiplex PCR; TCRdb's version includes in-frame clones alone and lacks a portion of them. Of hundreds of thousands of clones listed, 88% are singletons. The sequenced sample consisted of PBMCs or T cells enriched from blood (not recorded which). These receptor sequences come from a woman in her 40s with acute COVID-19.

This sequence joins TRBV7-9 and TRBJ1-2, with D hard to call. The CDR3 is made up of 14 amino acids. Trimming stripped 6 bases from V and 2 bases from J, with 13 bases between. Per the germline V gene, CDR1 is SEHNR and CDR2 is FQNEAQ (reference sequence). The CDR3 region is CASSPTQANYGYTF. CDR3 DNA: TGTGCCAGCAGTCCTACTCAGGCCAACTATGGCTACACCTTC.

The chain is built from TRBV5-5 and TRBJ1-2, with TRBD1 matching 9 bases. Germline-derived CDR1 and CDR2 are SGHKS and YYEKEE (reference sequence). This CDR3 comprises 15 residues. Germline trimming cut 4 bases from V and 4 bases from J; bases unmatched to any gene: 8. CDR3 nucleotide sequence: TGTGCCAGCAGCCTGGGACAGGGAAGTCTCTATGGCTACACCTTC. This sequence encodes CASSLGQGSLYGYTF.

V is TRBV25-1 and J is TRBJ1-3; D is uncertain. Germline loops: CDR1 MGHDK, CDR2 SYGVNS. V lost 4 bases and J lost 0, with 10 bases in between. This CDR3 spans 15 amino acids. The chain's CDR3 is CASSAILSSGNTIYF. The CDR3 nucleotides are TGTGCCAGCAGTGCAATATTGAGCTCTGGAAACACCATATATTTT.

The rearrangement uses TRBV11-2 and TRBJ2-7; possible D gene TRBD2, 5 bases. The CDR3 totals 15 residues. Trimming pared 1 base from V and 0 bases from J, leaving 10 bases between. Germline V gene lookup returns CDR1 SGHAT and CDR2 FQNNGV. The CDR3 region is CASSLVRRSSYEQYF. CDR3 nucleotide sequence: TGTGCCAGCAGCTTAGTTAGGAGGAGCTCCTACGAGCAGTACTTC.

V usage is TRBV5-5 and J usage is TRBJ1-6, with 10 bases matching TRBD1. Germline trimming cut 0 bases from V and 12 bases from J; bases unmatched to any gene: 3. The CDR3 sequence is 14 residues long. Germline CDR1 reads SGHKS; CDR2 reads YYEKEE (reference sequence). CDR3 DNA: TGTGCCAGCAGCTTGGAGACAGGGGGCCTACCCCTCCACTTT. This gives the protein CASSLETGGLPLHF.

V and J are TRBV19 and TRBJ1-5; 7 bases match TRBD1. This CDR3 is 13 amino acids long. Losses at the gene ends were 8 bases for V and 7 bases for J; bases not matched to a gene: 8. Germline loops: CDR1 LNHDA, CDR2 SQIVND (reference sequence). The CDR3 coding sequence is TGTGCCAGTCGGGCAGGGGGGTCGCAGCCCCAGCATTTT. Translated: CASRAGGSQPQHF.

This clone appeared a single time. This sequence joins TRBV5-4 and TRBJ1-2; D is ambiguous. The CDR3 is 13 residues long. Trimming removed 3 bases at V and 8 bases at J, with 14 bases between. Germline loops: CDR1 SGHNT, CDR2 YYREEE (reference sequence). DNA of the CDR3: TGTGCCAGCAGCTCCCCGAGGGAAGTGGGCTACACCTTC. Its protein product is CASSSPREVGYTF.

As concerns this clone: Germline is not matched at one junction end, which may reflect a read error. The genes are TRBV6-5 and TRBJ2-7, with D possibly matching TRBD2 (5 bases). Germline V lookup: CDR1 MNHEY, CDR2 SVGAGI. CDR3 length: 15 amino acids. The CDR3 region is CASRYSVDGAYEQYF. The CDR3 DNA is TGTGCCAGCAGATACTCCGTAGACGGGGCCTACGAGCAGTACTTC.

V is TRBV28 and J is TRBJ2-2; 9 bases agree with TRBD1. The V gene's germline CDR1 is MDHEN and CDR2 SYDVKM. The CDR3 spans 16 residues. Losses at the gene ends were 4 bases for V and 4 bases for J; bases not matched to a gene: 7. CDR3 coding DNA: TGTGCCAGCAGTTCGCACGGACAGGGGACCACCGGGGAGCTGTTTTTT. Translation: CASSSHGQGTTGELFF.

V usage is TRBV27 and J usage is TRBJ2-1; maybe TRBD2 (5 bases). Germline V gives CDR1 MNHEY, CDR2 SMNVEV (reference sequence). This CDR3 is built from 13 residues. The V and J ends lost 6 bases and 2 bases respectively, with 8 bases between them. CDR3: CASSPAAYNEQFF. CDR3 coding DNA: TGTGCCAGCAGCCCAGCGGCCTACAATGAGCAGTTCTTC.

A few counts support this clone. CDR3 nucleotide sequence: TGTGCCACCAGCAATGGGGCCGGAGGGTCACCCCTCCACTTT. Its protein is CATSNGAGGSPLHF. The rearrangement joins TRBV15 to TRBJ1-6, with a possible D match to TRBD1 (5 bases). The CDR3 length is 14 residues. CDR1 is LNHNV and CDR2 is YYDKDF in the germline V gene (reference sequence). The V and J ends lost 4 bases and 10 bases respectively, with 14 bases between them.

The chain combines TRBV11-2 with TRBJ2-3; 14 bases fit TRBD2. The CDR3 runs 18 residues. The germline gives CDR1 SGHAT, CDR2 FQNNGV. J gave up 2 bases and V 4 bases, and 8 bases lay outside the gene matches. The CDR3 nucleotides read TGTGCCAGCAGCTCCCCCAGACTAGCGGGGGGGAACACAGATACGCAGTATTTT. Translated: CASSSPRLAGGNTDTQYF.

The rearrangement joins TRBV7-9 to TRBJ2-2, with 11 bases aligning to TRBD2. Looked up from germline, CDR1 is SEHNR and CDR2 is FQNEAQ (reference sequence). The V gene end was trimmed by 2 bases and the J gene end by 4 bases; junction bases not matched to a gene: 9. The CDR3 runs 18 residues. The CDR3 loop is CASSLSVAGGPGTGELFF. The CDR3 DNA reads TGTGCCAGCAGCTTAAGTGTAGCGGGGGGGCCTGGCACCGGGGAGCTGTTTTTT.

The CDR3 sequence: CASSRRRGAGTDTQYF. CDR3 bases: TGTGCCAGCAGCCGACGCCGGGGGGCCGGCACAGATACGCAGTATTTT. V and J are TRBV5-6 and TRBJ2-3; D possibly corresponds to TRBD2 (7 bases). This CDR3 has 16 residues. CDR1 and CDR2 from the germline V gene are SGHDT and YYEEEE. Trimming stripped 4 bases from V and 1 base from J, with 16 bases between. Looking up the rest from reference TRBV5-6 and TRBJ2-3 gives the full variable domain: DAGVTQSPTHLIKTRGQQVTLRCSPKSGHDTVSWYQQALGQGPQFIFQYYEEEERQRGNFPDRFSGHQFPNYSSELNVNALLLGDSALYLCASSRRRGAGTDTQYFGPGTRLTVL.

The chain combines TRBV5-8 with TRBJ2-7; 10 bases map to TRBD1. There are 14 residues in the CDR3. Germline loops: CDR1 SGHTS, CDR2 YDEGEE. J was trimmed by 4 bases and V by 0 bases; bases with no gene match: 1. The CDR3 loop reads CASSLGDRGYEQYF. The CDR3 nucleotides are TGTGCCAGCAGCTTGGGGGACAGGGGTTACGAGCAGTACTTC.

The chain links TRBV18 to TRBJ2-7; no clear D. V was shortened by 6 bases and J by 0 bases, with 12 bases between the two germline ends. Looked up from germline, CDR1 is KGHSH and CDR2 is LQKENI. The CDR3 is 14 amino acids. CDR3 DNA sequence: TGTGCCAGCTCCCGCTCAGGTAGCTCCTACGAGCAGTACTTC. Protein product: CASSRSGSSYEQYF.

CDR3 sequence: CASSIDSGGANVLTF. The CDR3 nucleotides read TGTGCCAGTAGTATAGATTCAGGCGGGGCCAACGTCCTGACTTTC. The chain couples TRBV19 to TRBJ2-6; D uncertain. Looked up from germline, CDR1 is LNHDA and CDR2 is SQIVND (reference sequence). V was pared by 0 bases and J by 4 bases, with 7 bases between. This CDR3 spans 15 amino acids. Complete variable domain (other parts from reference TRBV19 and TRBJ2-6): DGGITQSPKYLFRKEGQNVTLSCEQNLNHDAMYWYRQDPGQGLRLIYYSQIVNDFQKGDIAEGYSVSREKKESFPLTVTSAQKNPTAFYLCASSIDSGGANVLTFGAGSRLTVL.

This clone was observed a single time. V and J are TRBV4-1 and TRBJ2-7; D is possibly TRBD2 (5 bases). The germline V gene has CDR1 MGHRA and CDR2 YSYEKL. V shed 4 bases and J shed 2 bases, with 18 bases lying between them. The CDR3 extends over 16 amino acids. CDR3 DNA sequence: TGCGCCAGCAGCCTATCGGTCCGTCCCGGGACCTACGAGCAGTACTTC. This codes for CASSLSVRPGTYEQYF.

This clone was seen just once. The chain has TRBV11-2 and TRBJ2-3, with 13 bases identical to TRBD2. The CDR3 length is 17 residues. Germline CDR1 reads SGHAT; CDR2 reads FQNNGV. Losses at the gene ends were 6 bases for V and 5 bases for J; bases not matched to a gene: 11. CDR3 protein: CASRPGTSGKGGDTQYF. For the CDR3, the DNA is TGTGCCAGCAGGCCTGGGACTAGCGGGAAAGGGGGAGATACGCAGTATTTT.

The genes are TRBV28 and TRBJ1-2; 7 bases match TRBD1. The J segment lost 5 bases and the V segment lost 5 bases, leaving 5 bases of the junction unmatched. CDR3 size: 13 residues. Germline V gene lookup returns CDR1 MDHEN and CDR2 SYDVKM. The CDR3 sequence: CASSTTGAYGYTF. CDR3 DNA sequence: TGTGCCAGCAGTACAACAGGGGCTTATGGCTACACCTTC.

CDR3 coding DNA: TGTGCCAGCAGCTTAAAGGGAGGACTCCTGAACAATGAGCAGTTCTTC. It is translated as CASSLKGGLLNNEQFF. The chain is built from TRBV7-9 and TRBJ2-1; D may be TRBD2 (6 bases). V lost 2 bases to trimming and J lost 5 bases, with 16 bases between them. The length of the CDR3 is 16 residues. The V gene's germline CDR1 is SEHNR and CDR2 FQNEAQ (reference sequence).

The J gene is TRBJ2-7, the V gene TRBV27; 8 bases align to TRBD2. CDR1 is MNHEY and CDR2 is SMNVEV in the germline V gene (reference sequence). V gave up 3 bases and J gave up 5 bases; unmatched junction bases: 9. The CDR3 length is 15 residues. The CDR3 region has the DNA TGTGCCAGCAGTTTCGGGCTAGCGGGTACACACGAGCAGTACTTC. This gives the protein CASSFGLAGTHEQYF.